This T cell receptor (beta chain) stems from a study of CD8 T cells in Susac syndrome. RNA was extracted with the RNeasy kit, and a quantity of roughly 0.5 to 1 ug was reverse transcribed using random hexamers. With immunoSEQ multiplex PCR, TCR beta CDR3 was amplified across 54 Vbeta and 13 Jbeta. TCRdb re-called the immunoSEQ multiplex PCR reads through MiXCR, storing one row per CDR3 protein. The table lists some 300,000 distinct CDR3 sequences, over 75% of them singletons. Bulk CD8+ and CD4+ cells came from magnetic negative isolation; CD8+ TEMRA by FACS. The germline CDR1 and CDR2 sequences are MNHEY and SVGEGT. This CDR3 has 11 residues. Trimming pared 8 bases from V and 7 bases from J, leaving 9 bases between.

The chain combines TRBV6-2 or TRBV6-3 with TRBJ2-1; no definite D call. What was sequenced was CD8+ T cells from PBMCs. The sequence was obtained from a human donor with multiple sclerosis. CDR3 in DNA: TGTGCCAGCGGTCTTGGGAATGAGCAGTTCTTC. Its protein is CASGLGNEQFF.